The table lists the clone carrying this T cell receptor (beta chain) with a few counts. Every TCR cDNA molecule bore its own unique molecular identifier. TCRdb called the 5' RACE reads again in MiXCR, with one record for every CDR3 protein. The sample gives 40,000 to 45,000 distinct CDR3 sequences, approximately 15% of which show up once; 55% to 65% is in the top ten. The time point here: sample taken at primary tumor resection. The approximately 77 donors had untreated early-stage non-small cell lung cancer. This specimen comes from a study of spatial heterogeneity in lung cancer. Study-wide background: Raw-read counts averaged over ten per unique TCR and UMI combination.

The germline V gene has CDR1 SGHAT and CDR2 FQNNGV. Between the trimmed V and J ends, which lost 5 bases and 0 bases, there was a span of 11 bases. The CDR3 loop spans 15 amino acids. The TCR comes from a male donor with early-stage non-small cell lung cancer. V is TRBV11-2 and J is TRBJ1-3; the D is unclear. Sequenced here: PBMCs, sampled at surgery. CDR3 in DNA: TGTGCCAGCAGCCCCACAGTGAGCTCTGGAAACACCATATATTTT. As protein: CASSPTVSSGNTIYF.